Listed below are T cell receptor beta chains from one sample, sequenced in a study of T-cell reconstitution after alpha-beta-depleted transplantation in children. MiXCR, run by TCRdb on the PCR reads, gives a single entry per CDR3 protein. Found here are some 500,000 distinct CDR3 sequences, approximately 20% of them singletons; the top ten hold 2.5% to 4%. This specimen consisted of PBMCs from the stem cell graft donor, obtained from the stem cell graft. The receptors here all came from a human donor who donated a stem cell graft to a child with acute lymphoblastic leukemia. Both conserved end residues are part of each CDR3. Each record gives: V gene, D gene, J gene, clone size, CDR3 DNA, CDR3 protein. The D gene is left open where the match is weak. A clone size is listed for some rows: how often the clone was seen (once, few, many), or a class if it is expanded.

V: TRBV9
D: NA
J: TRBJ2-1
size: NA
DNA: TGTGCCAGCAGCGTAGGAGTTGGTAGCTCCTACAATGAGCAGTTCTTC
CDR3: CASSVGVGSSYNEQFF

V: TRBV12-3/TRBV12-4
D: NA
J: TRBJ2-5
size: NA
DNA: TGTGCCAGCAGTTTAGGGGGGGTGAGGGGCCAAGAGACCCAGTACTTC
CDR3: CASSLGGVRGQETQYF

V: TRBV5-1
D: NA
J: TRBJ2-3
size: few
DNA: TGCGCCACTCAAATTTCACCCCAGGGCTTGCGCACAGATACGCAGTATTTT
CDR3: CATQISPQGLRTDTQYF

V: TRBV5-1
D: NA
J: TRBJ1-6
size: NA
DNA: TGCGCCAGCAGAGACAAGGGATCACCCCTCCACTTT
CDR3: CASRDKGSPLHF

V: TRBV3-1
D: NA
J: TRBJ2-5
size: NA
DNA: TGTGCCACCTCCCAAGAGGCCCCCGCACATTACCAAGAGACCCAGTACTTC
CDR3: CATSQEAPAHYQETQYF

V: TRBV5-1
D: NA
J: TRBJ2-7
size: NA
DNA: TGCGCCAGCAGTCCTCGACCGGAGGGTTCCTACGAGCAGTACTTC
CDR3: CASSPRPEGSYEQYF

V: TRBV29-1
D: NA
J: TRBJ2-5
size: NA
DNA: TGCAGCGTTGAGGGACTTAACCAAGAGACCCAGTACTTC
CDR3: CSVEGLNQETQYF

V: TRBV4-1
D: NA
J: TRBJ2-1
size: NA
DNA: TGCGCCAGCAGCCAAGGAGGAGGGGGCCCCTTCAAAGAGCAGTTCTTC
CDR3: CASSQGGGGPFKEQFF

V: TRBV27
D: NA
J: TRBJ1-2
size: NA
DNA: TGTGCCAGCAGTTTACGACTTCAGGGCTATGGCTACACCTTC
CDR3: CASSLRLQGYGYTF

V: TRBV5-6
D: NA
J: TRBJ2-5
size: few
DNA: TGTGCCAGCAGCTTGGCCAGGACCCAGTACTTC
CDR3: CASSLARTQYF

V: TRBV3-1
D: TRBD1
J: TRBJ2-5
size: NA
DNA: TGTGCCAGCAGCCTACTGGGACAGGACGAAGAGACCCAGTACTTC
CDR3: CASSLLGQDEETQYF

V: TRBV5-1
D: TRBD1
J: TRBJ2-2
size: many
DNA: TGCGCCAGCAGCTTGACCGGGACAGGGGAGATCACCGGGGAGCTGTTTTTT
CDR3: CASSLTGTGEITGELFF

V: TRBV6-5
D: NA
J: TRBJ2-1
size: few
DNA: TGTGCCAGCAGTTACGGGCAGGGAAGCAATGAGCAGTTCTTC
CDR3: CASSYGQGSNEQFF

V: TRBV25-1
D: NA
J: TRBJ1-5
size: few
DNA: TGTGCCAGCCGTGGGCCAGGGCAGCCCCAGCATTTT
CDR3: CASRGPGQPQHF

V: TRBV27
D: NA
J: TRBJ2-3
size: few
DNA: TGTGCCAGCAGCTCCAACTCGGATACGCAGTATTTT
CDR3: CASSSNSDTQYF

V: TRBV9
D: NA
J: TRBJ2-1
size: NA
DNA: TGTGCCAGCAGCGTAGAGGGCTGGGAGTACAATGAGCAGTTCTTC
CDR3: CASSVEGWEYNEQFF

V: TRBV5-6
D: NA
J: TRBJ2-1
size: NA
DNA: TGTGCCAGCAGCTCCGGAACCAGGCTAGCTTCTGAGCAGTTCTTC
CDR3: CASSSGTRLASEQFF

V: TRBV12-3/TRBV12-4
D: NA
J: TRBJ2-4
size: NA
DNA: TGTGCCAGCACTGCGGGGTTAGCCAAAAACATTCAGTACTTC
CDR3: CASTAGLAKNIQYF

V: TRBV29-1
D: NA
J: TRBJ1-2
size: NA
DNA: TGCAGCGCCGATGGAGGCAGGAACTATGGCTACACCTTC
CDR3: CSADGGRNYGYTF

V: TRBV27
D: NA
J: TRBJ2-5
size: NA
DNA: TGTGCCAGCAGTTTCGGGACGCCTGGGGCCCAGTACTTC
CDR3: CASSFGTPGAQYF

V: TRBV15
D: TRBD2
J: TRBJ2-5
size: NA
DNA: TGTGCCACCAGCAGCCGTGGACTAGCGGGAGGTTGGGAGACCCAGTACTTC
CDR3: CATSSRGLAGGWETQYF

V: TRBV4-1
D: TRBD2
J: TRBJ2-1
size: many
DNA: TGCGCCAGCAGCCAAGTTGGGACTAGCGAAATAAATGAGCAGTTCTTC
CDR3: CASSQVGTSEINEQFF

V: TRBV20-1
D: NA
J: TRBJ2-7
size: NA
DNA: TGCAGTGCCTATACTAGCCGGTACGAGCAGTACTTC
CDR3: CSAYTSRYEQYF

V: TRBV20-1
D: NA
J: TRBJ2-1
size: NA
DNA: TGCAGTGCTAGAGATAATTATGAGGATCGAAACTACAATGAGCAGTTCTTC
CDR3: CSARDNYEDRNYNEQFF

V: TRBV12-3/TRBV12-4
D: NA
J: TRBJ1-1
size: NA
DNA: TGTGCCATTCAGGCGCTCTTCCCGGGGGAAGCTTTCTTT
CDR3: CAIQALFPGEAFF

V: TRBV18
D: NA
J: TRBJ2-3
size: many
DNA: TGTGCCAGCTCACCGGGAGATACGCAGTATTTT
CDR3: CASSPGDTQYF

V: TRBV4-1
D: TRBD2
J: TRBJ2-6
size: NA
DNA: TGCGCCAGCAGGACTAGCGGCTCTGGGGCCAACGTCCTGACTTTC
CDR3: CASRTSGSGANVLTF

V: TRBV13
D: TRBD1
J: TRBJ1-1
size: NA
DNA: TGTGCCAGCAGCGCGCGGGGACAGGGGGTAACTGAAGCTTTCTTT
CDR3: CASSARGQGVTEAFF

V: TRBV25-1
D: NA
J: TRBJ2-7
size: NA
DNA: TGTGCCAGCAGTGATCAGGAATCCTACGAGCAGTACTTC
CDR3: CASSDQESYEQYF

V: TRBV7-9
D: TRBD2
J: TRBJ2-1
size: few
DNA: TGTGCCAGCGGGGTAGCGGGCTCCTACAATGAGCAGTTCTTC
CDR3: CASGVAGSYNEQFF

V: TRBV20-1
D: NA
J: TRBJ1-3
size: NA
DNA: TGCAGTGCTAGAGAGGCAGGGACTGGAAACACCATATATTTT
CDR3: CSAREAGTGNTIYF

V: TRBV9
D: NA
J: TRBJ1-1
size: NA
DNA: TGTGCCAGCAGCGGAAACAGGGCTGGGAACACTGAAGCTTTCTTT
CDR3: CASSGNRAGNTEAFF

V: TRBV12-3/TRBV12-4
D: NA
J: TRBJ2-5
size: NA
DNA: TGTGCCAGCAGGTCACAGGGACATTTTCAAGAGACCCAGTACTTC
CDR3: CASRSQGHFQETQYF

V: TRBV13
D: TRBD1
J: TRBJ1-1
size: few
DNA: TGTGCCAGCAGCTCTGTGGGACAGGTGAACACTGAAGCTTTCTTT
CDR3: CASSSVGQVNTEAFF

V: TRBV13
D: TRBD1
J: TRBJ2-3
size: few
DNA: TGTGCCAGCAGCACGACAGGGAAGGACTTTTCCACAGATACGCAGTATTTT
CDR3: CASSTTGKDFSTDTQYF

V: TRBV20-1
D: TRBD2
J: TRBJ2-1
size: NA
DNA: TGCAGTGCTATTAGCGGGTCCAACAATGAGCAGTTCTTC
CDR3: CSAISGSNNEQFF

V: TRBV9
D: NA
J: TRBJ1-4
size: NA
DNA: TGTGCCAGCAGCGTAGGGGGCAGACAGAATGAAAAACTGTTTTTT
CDR3: CASSVGGRQNEKLFF

V: TRBV5-6
D: NA
J: TRBJ2-4
size: NA
DNA: TGTGCCAGCAGCTTGGCCGGGAGCTTAGCCAAAAACATTCAGTACTTC
CDR3: CASSLAGSLAKNIQYF

V: TRBV7-8
D: TRBD2
J: TRBJ2-1
size: NA
DNA: TGTGCCAGCAGCTCTAGAAAGCCCGGGACTAGACCTGGGGTAAACAATGAGCAGTTCTTC
CDR3: CASSSRKPGTRPGVNNEQFF

V: TRBV7-9
D: NA
J: TRBJ1-1
size: few
DNA: TGTGCCAGCAGCTTCGGCAGTTTCACTGAAGCTTTCTTT
CDR3: CASSFGSFTEAFF

V: TRBV19
D: NA
J: TRBJ2-7
size: few
DNA: TGTGCCAGTTCCGAGAGGGTAAGAGACGAGCAGTACTTC
CDR3: CASSERVRDEQYF

V: TRBV7-9
D: NA
J: TRBJ1-1
size: NA
DNA: TGTGCCAGCAGCTTATTCGGGGAGGGAGCCACTGAAGCTTTCTTT
CDR3: CASSLFGEGATEAFF

V: TRBV11-3
D: NA
J: TRBJ2-5
size: NA
DNA: TGTGCCAGCAGCTTAGTACACCGCAAGGGACCAACCACGGTTTTTCGGGTCCAAGAGACCCAGTACTTC
CDR3: CASSLVHRKGPTTVFRVQETQYF

V: TRBV5-1
D: NA
J: TRBJ1-1
size: few
DNA: TGCGCCAGCAGCTTGGACGGATGGAACACTGAAGCTTTCTTT
CDR3: CASSLDGWNTEAFF

V: TRBV15
D: NA
J: TRBJ1-2
size: few
DNA: TGTGCCACCAGCAGAGCAGGGGATGGCTACACCTTC
CDR3: CATSRAGDGYTF

V: TRBV29-1
D: NA
J: TRBJ2-5
size: NA
DNA: TGCAGCGTTGACCCCGGGGCGGAGACCCAGTACTTC
CDR3: CSVDPGAETQYF

V: TRBV20-1
D: NA
J: TRBJ1-5
size: few
DNA: TGCAGTGCTAGAGGTGTCGAGGGGAGGTCCCAGCATTTT
CDR3: CSARGVEGRSQHF

V: TRBV5-4
D: NA
J: TRBJ2-7
size: few
DNA: TGTGCCAGCAGCTTTCCTTCCGGTTCCTACGAGCAGTACTTC
CDR3: CASSFPSGSYEQYF

V: TRBV12-3/TRBV12-4
D: TRBD2
J: TRBJ2-2
size: NA
DNA: TGTGCCAGCAGTTCCCCCGGACCGAGACTAGCGGGAGACCAGAACACCGGGGAGCTGTTTTTT
CDR3: CASSSPGPRLAGDQNTGELFF

V: TRBV5-1
D: TRBD2
J: TRBJ2-2
size: many
DNA: TGCGCCAGCAGCTCTAGCGGGGCGAACACCGGGGAGCTGTTTTTT
CDR3: CASSSSGANTGELFF

V: TRBV4-2
D: NA
J: TRBJ1-4
size: few
DNA: TGTGCCAGCAGCCAAGATTTGGCGGGGGCCCTTAATGAAAAACTGTTTTTT
CDR3: CASSQDLAGALNEKLFF

V: TRBV10-3
D: NA
J: TRBJ2-1
size: NA
DNA: TGTGCCATCAGTCCTAGCACCTACAATGAGCAGTTCTTC
CDR3: CAISPSTYNEQFF

V: TRBV5-5
D: NA
J: TRBJ2-1
size: NA
DNA: TGTGCCAGCAGCTTGGACTCCCGAGGACCGCACAATGAGCAGTTCTTC
CDR3: CASSLDSRGPHNEQFF

V: TRBV29-1
D: NA
J: TRBJ1-2
size: NA
DNA: TGCAGCGCGGACAACCCAACTAACTATGGCTACACCTTC
CDR3: CSADNPTNYGYTF

V: TRBV5-6
D: NA
J: TRBJ2-7
size: NA
DNA: TGTGCCAGCAGCCCCCGGCAGGTCTACGAGCAGTACTTC
CDR3: CASSPRQVYEQYF

V: TRBV6-6
D: NA
J: TRBJ1-1
size: few
DNA: TGTGCCAGCAGCCCCGCAGGCACTGAAGCTTTCTTT
CDR3: CASSPAGTEAFF